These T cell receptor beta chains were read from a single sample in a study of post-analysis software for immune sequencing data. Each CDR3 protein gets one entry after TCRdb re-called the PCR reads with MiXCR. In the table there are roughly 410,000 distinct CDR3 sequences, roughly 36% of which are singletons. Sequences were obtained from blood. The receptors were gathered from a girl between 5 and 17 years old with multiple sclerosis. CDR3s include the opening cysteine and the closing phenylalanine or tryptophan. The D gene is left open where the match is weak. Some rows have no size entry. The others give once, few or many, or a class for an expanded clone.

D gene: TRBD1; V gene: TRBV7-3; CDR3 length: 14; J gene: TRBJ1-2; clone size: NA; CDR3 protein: CASGLTDRARGYTF; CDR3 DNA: TGTGCCAGCGGCTTAACAGACAGGGCTAGGGGCTACACCTTC
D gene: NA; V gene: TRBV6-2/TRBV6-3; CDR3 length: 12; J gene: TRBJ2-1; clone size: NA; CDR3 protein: CASSYSRNEQFF; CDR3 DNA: TGTGCCAGCAGTTACTCGAGAAATGAGCAGTTCTTC
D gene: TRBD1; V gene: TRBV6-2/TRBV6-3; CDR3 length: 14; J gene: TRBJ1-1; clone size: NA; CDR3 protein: CASSHHRGLTEAFF; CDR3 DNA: TGTGCCAGCAGTCACCACAGGGGATTGACTGAAGCTTTCTTT
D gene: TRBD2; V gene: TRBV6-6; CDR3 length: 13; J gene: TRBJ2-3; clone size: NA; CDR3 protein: CASGGGGADTQYF; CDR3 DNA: TGTGCCAGCGGGGGCGGGGGGGCAGATACGCAGTATTTT
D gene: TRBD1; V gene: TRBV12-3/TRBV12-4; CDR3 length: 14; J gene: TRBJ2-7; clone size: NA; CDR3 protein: CASNRQGSSYEQYF; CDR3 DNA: TGTGCCAGCAATCGACAGGGGAGCTCCTACGAGCAGTACTTC
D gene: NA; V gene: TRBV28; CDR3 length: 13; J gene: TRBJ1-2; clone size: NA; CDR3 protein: CASTSNTNYGYTF; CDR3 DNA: TGTGCCAGCACCTCGAACACTAACTATGGCTACACCTTC
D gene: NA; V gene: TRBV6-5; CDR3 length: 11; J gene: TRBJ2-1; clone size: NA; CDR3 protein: CASHGVNEQFF; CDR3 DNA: TGTGCCAGCCACGGGGTCAATGAGCAGTTCTTC
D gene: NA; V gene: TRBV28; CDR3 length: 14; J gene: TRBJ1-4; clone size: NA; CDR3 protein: CASTRRTATEKLFF; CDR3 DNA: TGTGCCAGCACGAGGCGCACTGCGACTGAAAAACTGTTTTTT
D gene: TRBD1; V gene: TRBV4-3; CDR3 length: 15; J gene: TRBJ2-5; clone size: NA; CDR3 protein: CASSRGTGRKETQYF; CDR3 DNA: TGCGCCAGCAGCCGTGGGACAGGGAGAAAAGAGACCCAGTACTTC
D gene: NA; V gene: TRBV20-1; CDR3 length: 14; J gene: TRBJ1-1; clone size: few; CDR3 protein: CSARDLSVGWRAFF; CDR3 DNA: TGCAGTGCTAGAGATCTCAGTGTCGGGTGGAGAGCTTTCTTT
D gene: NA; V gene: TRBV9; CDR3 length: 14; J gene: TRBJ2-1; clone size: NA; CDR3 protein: CASNGGMSYNEQFF; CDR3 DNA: TGTGCCAGCAACGGGGGAATGTCCTACAATGAGCAGTTCTTC
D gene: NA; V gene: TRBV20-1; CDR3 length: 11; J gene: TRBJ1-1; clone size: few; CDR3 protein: CSAGRPTEAFF; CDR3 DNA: TGCAGTGCTGGACGCCCCACTGAAGCTTTCTTT
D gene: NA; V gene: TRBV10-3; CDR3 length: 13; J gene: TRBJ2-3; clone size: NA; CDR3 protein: CAISEERTDTQYF; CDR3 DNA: TGTGCCATCAGTGAGGAAAGAACAGATACGCAGTATTTT
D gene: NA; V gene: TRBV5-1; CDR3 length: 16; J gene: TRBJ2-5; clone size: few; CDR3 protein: CASSLAGGTEQETQYF; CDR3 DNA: TGCGCCAGCAGCTTGGCCGGAGGGACAGAGCAAGAGACCCAGTACTTC
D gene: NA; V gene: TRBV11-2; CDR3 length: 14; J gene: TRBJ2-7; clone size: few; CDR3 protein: CASSLAAGGYEQYF; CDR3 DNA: TGTGCCAGCAGCTTAGCGGCAGGCGGCTACGAGCAGTACTTC
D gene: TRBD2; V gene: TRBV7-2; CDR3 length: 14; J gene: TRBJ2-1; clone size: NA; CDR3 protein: CASSIGGGPNEQFF; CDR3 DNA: TGTGCCAGCAGCATTGGGGGGGGTCCAAATGAGCAGTTCTTC
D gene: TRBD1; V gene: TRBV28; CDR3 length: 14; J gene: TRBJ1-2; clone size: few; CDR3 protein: CASRTGQDNYGYTF; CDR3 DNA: TGTGCCAGCAGGACTGGACAGGACAACTATGGCTACACCTTC
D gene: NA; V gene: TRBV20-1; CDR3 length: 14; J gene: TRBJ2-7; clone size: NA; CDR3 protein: CSARTGGVSYEQYF; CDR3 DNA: TGCAGTGCTAGAACCGGGGGCGTCTCCTACGAACAGTACTTC
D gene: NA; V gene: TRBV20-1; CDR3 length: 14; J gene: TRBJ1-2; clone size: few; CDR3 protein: CSARDHGSKAGYTF; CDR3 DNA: TGCAGTGCTAGAGATCACGGATCTAAGGCCGGCTACACCTTC
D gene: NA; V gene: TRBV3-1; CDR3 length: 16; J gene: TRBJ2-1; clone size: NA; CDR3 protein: CASSQEGGGHTNEQFF; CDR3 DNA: TGTGCCAGCAGCCAAGAAGGAGGGGGGCATACCAATGAGCAGTTCTTC
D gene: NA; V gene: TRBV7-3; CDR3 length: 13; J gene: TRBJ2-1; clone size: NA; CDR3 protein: CASSLADSREQFF; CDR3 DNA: TGTGCCAGCAGCTTAGCGGACAGTCGGGAGCAGTTCTTC
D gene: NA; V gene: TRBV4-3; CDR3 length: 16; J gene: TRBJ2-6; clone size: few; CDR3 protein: CASSHVQGFGANVLTF; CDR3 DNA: TGCGCCAGCAGCCATGTACAGGGTTTCGGGGCCAACGTCCTGACTTTC
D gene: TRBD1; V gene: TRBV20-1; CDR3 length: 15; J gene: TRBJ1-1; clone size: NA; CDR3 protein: CSASVGQGWGTEAFF; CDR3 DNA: TGCAGTGCTAGTGTGGGACAGGGTTGGGGAACTGAAGCTTTCTTT
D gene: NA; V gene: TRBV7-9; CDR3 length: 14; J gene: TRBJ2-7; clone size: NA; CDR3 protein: CASSPKGGSYEQYF; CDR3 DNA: TGTGCCAGCAGCCCCAAAGGGGGCTCCTACGAGCAGTACTTC
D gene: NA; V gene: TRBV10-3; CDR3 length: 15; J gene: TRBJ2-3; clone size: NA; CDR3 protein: CAISAGGPKTDTQYF; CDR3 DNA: TGTGCCATCAGTGCGGGCGGGCCTAAGACAGATACGCAGTATTTT
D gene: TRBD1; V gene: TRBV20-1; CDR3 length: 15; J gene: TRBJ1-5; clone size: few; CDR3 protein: CSARGGGTVWQPQHF; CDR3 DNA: TGCAGTGCTAGAGGGGGCGGGACAGTGTGGCAGCCCCAGCATTTT
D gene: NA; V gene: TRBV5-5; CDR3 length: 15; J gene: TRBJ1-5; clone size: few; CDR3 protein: CASSLGLYSNQPQHF; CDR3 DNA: TGTGCCAGCAGCTTGGGTCTTTATAGCAATCAGCCCCAGCATTTT
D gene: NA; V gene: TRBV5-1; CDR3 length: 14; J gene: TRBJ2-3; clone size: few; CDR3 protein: CASSPRTGTDTQYF; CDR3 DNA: TGCGCCAGCAGCCCCAGGACGGGTACAGATACGCAGTATTTT
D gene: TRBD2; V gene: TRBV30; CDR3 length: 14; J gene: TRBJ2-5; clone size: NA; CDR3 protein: CACPGGRGQETQYF; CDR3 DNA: TGTGCCTGTCCGGGGGGGAGGGGCCAAGAGACCCAGTACTTC
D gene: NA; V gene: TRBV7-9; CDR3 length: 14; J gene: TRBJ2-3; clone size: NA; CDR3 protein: CASSYGTITDTQYF; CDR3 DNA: TGTGCCAGCAGCTATGGGACAATCACAGATACGCAGTATTTT
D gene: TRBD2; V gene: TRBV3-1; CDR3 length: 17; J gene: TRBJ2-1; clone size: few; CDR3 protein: CATTQSGGAGSYNEQFF; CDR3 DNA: TGTGCCACCACGCAGAGCGGGGGGGCTGGCTCCTACAATGAGCAGTTCTTC
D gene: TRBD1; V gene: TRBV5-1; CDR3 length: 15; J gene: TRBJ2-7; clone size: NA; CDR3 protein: CASSRSGTERGEQYF; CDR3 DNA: TGCGCCAGTAGCCGGTCCGGGACAGAGAGAGGCGAGCAGTACTTC
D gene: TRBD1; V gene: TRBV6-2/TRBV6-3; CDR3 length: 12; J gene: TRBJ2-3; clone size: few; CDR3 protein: CASRQGADTQYF; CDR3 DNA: TGTGCCAGCAGGCAGGGGGCAGATACGCAGTATTTT
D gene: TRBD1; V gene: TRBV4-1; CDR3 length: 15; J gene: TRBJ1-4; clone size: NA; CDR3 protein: CASSQAGQINEKLFF; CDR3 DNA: TGCGCCAGCAGCCAGGCGGGACAGATTAATGAAAAACTGTTTTTT
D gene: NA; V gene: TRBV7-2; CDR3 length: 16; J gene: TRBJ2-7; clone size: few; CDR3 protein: CASSLVKVAAPYEQYF; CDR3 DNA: TGTGCCAGCAGCTTAGTTAAGGTGGCCGCCCCCTACGAGCAGTACTTC
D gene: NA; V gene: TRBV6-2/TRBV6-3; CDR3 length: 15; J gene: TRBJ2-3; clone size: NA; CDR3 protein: CASRPRGANTDTQYF; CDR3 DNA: TGTGCCAGCAGGCCCCGGGGGGCCAACACAGATACGCAGTATTTT
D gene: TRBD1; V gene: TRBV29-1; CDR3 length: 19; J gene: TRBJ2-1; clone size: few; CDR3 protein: CSVTGPGQGLRIPYNEQFF; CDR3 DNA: TGCAGCGTTACCGGTCCGGGACAGGGGCTGAGGATCCCCTACAATGAGCAGTTCTTC
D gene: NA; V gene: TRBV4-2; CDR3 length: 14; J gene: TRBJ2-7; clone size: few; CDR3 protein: CASSQVGGVHEQYF; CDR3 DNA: TGTGCCAGCAGCCAAGTGGGGGGCGTCCACGAGCAGTACTTC
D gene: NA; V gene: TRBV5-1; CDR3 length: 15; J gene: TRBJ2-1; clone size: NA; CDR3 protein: CASSPGRSSENEQFF; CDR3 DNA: TGCGCCAGCAGCCCGGGACGGAGCTCGGAAAATGAGCAGTTCTTC
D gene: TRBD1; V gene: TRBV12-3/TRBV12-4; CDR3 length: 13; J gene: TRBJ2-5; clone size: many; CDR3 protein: CASSAGGRETQYF; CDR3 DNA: TGTGCCAGCAGTGCAGGGGGCCGGGAGACCCAGTACTTC
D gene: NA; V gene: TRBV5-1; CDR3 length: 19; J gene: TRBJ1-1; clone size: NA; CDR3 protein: CASSLYRAGGRLSDTEAFF; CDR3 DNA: TGCGCCAGCAGCTTGTATCGGGCGGGGGGGCGCCTAAGTGACACTGAAGCTTTCTTT
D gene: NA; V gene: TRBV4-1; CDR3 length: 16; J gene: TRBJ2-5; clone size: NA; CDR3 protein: CASSQVSGGPEETQYF; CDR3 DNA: TGCGCCAGCAGCCAAGTTAGTGGGGGGCCAGAAGAGACCCAGTACTTC
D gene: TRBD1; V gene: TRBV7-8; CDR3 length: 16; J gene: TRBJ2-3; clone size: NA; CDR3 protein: CASSLEGQLNTDTQYF; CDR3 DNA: TGTGCCAGCAGCTTAGAGGGACAGCTTAACACAGATACGCAGTATTTT
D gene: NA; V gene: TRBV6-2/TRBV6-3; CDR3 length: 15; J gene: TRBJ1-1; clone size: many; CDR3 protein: CASSYFGGPNTEAFF; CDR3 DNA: TGTGCCAGCAGTTACTTTGGGGGTCCGAACACTGAAGCTTTCTTT
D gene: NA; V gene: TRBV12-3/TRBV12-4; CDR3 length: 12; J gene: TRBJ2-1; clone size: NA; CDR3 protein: CASTAVYNEQFF; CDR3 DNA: TGTGCCAGCACGGCAGTCTACAATGAGCAGTTCTTC
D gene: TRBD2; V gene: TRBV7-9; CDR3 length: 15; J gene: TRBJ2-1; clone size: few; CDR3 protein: CASSSTSGFYNEQFF; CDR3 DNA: TGTGCCAGCAGCTCTACTAGCGGATTCTACAATGAGCAGTTCTTC
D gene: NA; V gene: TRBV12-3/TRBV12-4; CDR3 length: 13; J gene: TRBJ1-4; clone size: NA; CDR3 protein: CASSLVPDEKLFF; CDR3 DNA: TGTGCCAGCAGTTTAGTCCCAGATGAAAAACTGTTTTTT
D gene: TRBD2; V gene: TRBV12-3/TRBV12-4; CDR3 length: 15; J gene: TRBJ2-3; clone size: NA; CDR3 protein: CASKRTSGDTDTQYF; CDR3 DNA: TGTGCCAGCAAACGGACTAGCGGGGACACAGATACGCAGTATTTT
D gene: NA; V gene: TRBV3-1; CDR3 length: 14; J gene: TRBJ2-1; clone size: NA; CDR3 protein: CAGSHGGPYNEQFF; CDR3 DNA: TGTGCCGGCAGCCATGGGGGGCCTTACAATGAGCAGTTCTTC
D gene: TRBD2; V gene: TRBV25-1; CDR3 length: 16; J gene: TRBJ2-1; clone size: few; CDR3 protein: CASSNLLASSYNEQFF; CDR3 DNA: TGTGCCAGCAGTAACTTACTAGCGAGCTCCTACAATGAGCAGTTCTTC